This T cell receptor (beta chain) was recorded in a study of blood T cell repertoires in COVID-19. Overall study: Samples taken during acute and convalescent COVID-19 were collected in the United States, Italy and Spain. The analysed material was cDNA or gDNA that came from T cells, B-cell-depleted T cells, or PBMCs.

The CDR3 spans 13 residues. Germline CDR1 and CDR2: SGHRS and YFSETQ. With 2 bases clipped from V and 10 bases from J, the junction kept 7 bases outside the gene matches. As originally analysed: Scientists estimated how many nucleated cells there were by amplifying reference gene primers. Sequenced by immunoSEQ multiplex PCR; TCRdb stores in-frame clones only, minus some. The DNA gave D and trimming, while V, J and clone size come from that table. The sample has approximately 120,000 clones; around four fifths are singletons. The rearrangement links TRBV5-1 to TRBJ2-3; 7 positions match TRBD1. The sequence was obtained from a human donor in a cohort sampled during active COVID-19. Sequenced input: peripheral blood. The CDR3 DNA reads as TGCGCCAGCAGCTTAAACGACAGGGTTGCGCAGTATTTT. Protein product: CASSLNDRVAQYF.